This T cell receptor (beta chain) was obtained from a study of response to subunit inactivated influenza vaccine. A remark on this clonotype: What it binds is unknown.

Study-wide results and caveats: Few new T cells, the authors suggested, are recruited by each seasonal influenza vaccination.

CDR3 size: 16 residues. The J segment lost 6 bases and the V segment lost 0 bases, leaving 11 bases of the junction unmatched. Per the germline V gene, CDR1 is DFQATT and CDR2 is SNEGSKA (reference sequence). TCRdb fed the RT-PCR reads into MiXCR, producing one record per CDR3 protein. This sample carries hundreds of thousands of distinct CDR3 sequences, 9% to 15% of them seen once, and the ten largest clones take roughly 7.7%. This specimen was non-naive T cells sorted from PBMCs, taken 14 to 15 days before vaccination. The sequence came from a man aged 45 to 65 who received an inactivated influenza vaccine. V usage is TRBV20-1 and J usage is TRBJ2-3; TRBD2 aligns across 8 bases. In DNA form, the CDR3 reads TGCAGTGCTAGAGATCTTTCCGGGACTAGTTGGGATACGCAGTATTTT. The encoded protein is CSARDLSGTSWDTQYF.